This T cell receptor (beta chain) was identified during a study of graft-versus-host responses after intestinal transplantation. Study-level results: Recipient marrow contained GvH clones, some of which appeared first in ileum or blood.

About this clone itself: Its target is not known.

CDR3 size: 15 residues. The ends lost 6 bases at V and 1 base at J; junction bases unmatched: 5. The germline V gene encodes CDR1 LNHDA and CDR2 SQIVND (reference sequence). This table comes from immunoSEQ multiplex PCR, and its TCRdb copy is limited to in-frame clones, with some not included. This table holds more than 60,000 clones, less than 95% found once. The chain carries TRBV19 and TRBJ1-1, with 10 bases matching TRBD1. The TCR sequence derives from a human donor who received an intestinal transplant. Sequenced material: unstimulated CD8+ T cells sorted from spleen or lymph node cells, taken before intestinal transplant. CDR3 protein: CASSPGTGANTEAFF. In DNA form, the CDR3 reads TGTGCCAGTAGCCCCGGGACAGGGGCGAACACTGAAGCTTTCTTT.